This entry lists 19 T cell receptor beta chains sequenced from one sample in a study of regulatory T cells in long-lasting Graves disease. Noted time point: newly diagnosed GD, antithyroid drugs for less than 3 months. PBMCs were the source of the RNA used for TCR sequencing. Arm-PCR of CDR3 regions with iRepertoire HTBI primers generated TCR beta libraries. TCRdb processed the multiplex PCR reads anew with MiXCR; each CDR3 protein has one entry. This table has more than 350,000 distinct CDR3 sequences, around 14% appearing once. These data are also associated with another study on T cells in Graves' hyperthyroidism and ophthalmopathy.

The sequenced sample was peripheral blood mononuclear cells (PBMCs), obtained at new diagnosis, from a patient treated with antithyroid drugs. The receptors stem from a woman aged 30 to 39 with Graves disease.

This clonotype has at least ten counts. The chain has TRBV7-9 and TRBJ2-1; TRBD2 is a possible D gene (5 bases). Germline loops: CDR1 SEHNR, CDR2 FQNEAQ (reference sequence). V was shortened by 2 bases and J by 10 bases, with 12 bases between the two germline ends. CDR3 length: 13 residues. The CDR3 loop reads CASSLMREPEQFF. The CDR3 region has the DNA TGTGCCAGCAGCTTAATGAGGGAGCCCGAGCAGTTCTTC. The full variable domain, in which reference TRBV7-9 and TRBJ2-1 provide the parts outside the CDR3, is DTGVSQNPRHKITKRGQNVTFRCDPISEHNRLYWYRQTLGQGPEFLTYFQNEAQLEKSRLLSDRFSAERPKGSFSTLEIQRTEQGDSAMYLCASSLMREPEQFFGPGTRLTVL.

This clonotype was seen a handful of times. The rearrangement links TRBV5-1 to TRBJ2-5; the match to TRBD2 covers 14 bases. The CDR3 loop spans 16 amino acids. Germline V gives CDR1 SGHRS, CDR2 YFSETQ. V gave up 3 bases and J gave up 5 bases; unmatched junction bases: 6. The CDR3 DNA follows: TGCGCCAGCAGCTCCCGAAGACTAGCGGGAGGGGAGACCCAGTACTTC. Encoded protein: CASSSRRLAGGETQYF.

CDR3 amino acids: CASNLNSEVLSPQHF. The CDR3 DNA reads as TGTGCCAGCAACCTGAATTCAGAGGTTTTGAGTCCCCAGCATTTT. The chain is built from TRBV6-1 and TRBJ1-5; D remains unclear. This CDR3 has 15 residues. Between the trimmed V and J ends, which lost 7 bases and 10 bases, there was a span of 23 bases. Looked up from germline, CDR1 is MNHNS and CDR2 is SASEGT.

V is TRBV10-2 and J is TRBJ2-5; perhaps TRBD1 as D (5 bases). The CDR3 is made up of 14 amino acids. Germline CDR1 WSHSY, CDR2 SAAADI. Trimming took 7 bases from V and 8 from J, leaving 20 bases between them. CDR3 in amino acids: CASTPSSQGTTQYF. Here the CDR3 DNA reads TGCGCCAGCACCCCATCAAGCCAGGGCACAACCCAGTACTTC.

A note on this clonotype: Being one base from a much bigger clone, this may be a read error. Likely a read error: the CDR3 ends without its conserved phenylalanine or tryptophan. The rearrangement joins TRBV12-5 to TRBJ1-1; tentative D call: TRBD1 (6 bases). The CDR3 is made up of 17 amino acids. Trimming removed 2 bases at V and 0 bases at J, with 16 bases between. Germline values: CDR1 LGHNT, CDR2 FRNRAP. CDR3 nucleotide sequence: TGTGCTAGTGGTTTGACGCCCCGGACAGCCCTGAACACTGAAGCTTTCTCT. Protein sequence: CASGLTPRTALNTEAFS.

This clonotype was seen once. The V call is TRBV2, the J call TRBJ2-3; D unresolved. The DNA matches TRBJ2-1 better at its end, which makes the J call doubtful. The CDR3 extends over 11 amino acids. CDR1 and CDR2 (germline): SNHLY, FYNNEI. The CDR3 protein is CASSDLDEQFF. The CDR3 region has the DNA TGTGCCAGCAGTGACCTCGATGAGCAGTTCTTC.

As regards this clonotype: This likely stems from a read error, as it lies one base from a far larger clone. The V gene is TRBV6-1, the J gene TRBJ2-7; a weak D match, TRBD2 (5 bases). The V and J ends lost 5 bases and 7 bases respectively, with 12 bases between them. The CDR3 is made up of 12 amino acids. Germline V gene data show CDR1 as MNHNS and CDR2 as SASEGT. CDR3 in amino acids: CASSPPGNEQYF. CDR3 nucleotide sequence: TGTGCCAGCAGTCCTCCCGGGAATGAGCAGTACTTC.

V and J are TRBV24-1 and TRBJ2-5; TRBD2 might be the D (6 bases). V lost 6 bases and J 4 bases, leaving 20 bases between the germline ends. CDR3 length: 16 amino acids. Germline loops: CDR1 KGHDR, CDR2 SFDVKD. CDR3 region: CATSPPRGEGLETQYF. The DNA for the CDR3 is TGTGCCACCAGTCCCCCCCGGGGAGAGGGACTAGAGACCCAGTACTTC.

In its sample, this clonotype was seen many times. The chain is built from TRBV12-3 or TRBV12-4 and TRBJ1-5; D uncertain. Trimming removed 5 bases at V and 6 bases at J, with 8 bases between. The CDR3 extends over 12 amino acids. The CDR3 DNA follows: TGTGCCAGCAGTGGCCCGAGTCAGCCCCAGCATTTT. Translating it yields CASSGPSQPQHF.

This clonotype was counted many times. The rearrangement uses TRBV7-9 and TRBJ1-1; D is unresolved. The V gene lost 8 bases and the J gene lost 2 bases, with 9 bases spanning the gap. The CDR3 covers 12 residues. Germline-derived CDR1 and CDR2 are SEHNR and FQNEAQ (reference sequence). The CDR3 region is CASGEDNTEAFF. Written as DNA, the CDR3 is TGTGCCAGCGGTGAGGATAACACTGAAGCTTTCTTT.

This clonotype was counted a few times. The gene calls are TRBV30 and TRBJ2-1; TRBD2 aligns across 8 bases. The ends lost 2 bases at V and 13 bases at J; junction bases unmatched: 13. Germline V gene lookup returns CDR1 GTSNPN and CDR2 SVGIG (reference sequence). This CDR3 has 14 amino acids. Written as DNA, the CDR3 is TGTGCCTGGAGTAGCGGGAGTGGGTACAGTGAACAGTTCTTC. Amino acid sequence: CAWSSGSGYSEQFF.

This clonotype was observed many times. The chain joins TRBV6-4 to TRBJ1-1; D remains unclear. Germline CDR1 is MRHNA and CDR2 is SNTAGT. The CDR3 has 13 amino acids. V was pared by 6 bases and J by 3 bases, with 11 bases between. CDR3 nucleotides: TGTGCCAGCAGGGCCTCGGGGTACACTGAAGCTTTCTTT. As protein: CASRASGYTEAFF.

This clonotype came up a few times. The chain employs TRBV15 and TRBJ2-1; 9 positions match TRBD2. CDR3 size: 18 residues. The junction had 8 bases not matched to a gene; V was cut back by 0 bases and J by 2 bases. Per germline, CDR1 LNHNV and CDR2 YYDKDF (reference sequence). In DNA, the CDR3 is TGTGCCACCAGCAGAGATTGGGTGCTAGCGGGACCCTACAATGAGCAGTTCTTC. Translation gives CATSRDWVLAGPYNEQFF.

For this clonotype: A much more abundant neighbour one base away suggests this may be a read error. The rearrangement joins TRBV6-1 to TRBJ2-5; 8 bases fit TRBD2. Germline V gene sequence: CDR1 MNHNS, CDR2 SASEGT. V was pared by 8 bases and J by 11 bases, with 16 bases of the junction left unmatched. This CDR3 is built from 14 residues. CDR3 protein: CASGAGLDYNEQYF. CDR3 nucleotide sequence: TGTGCCAGCGGTGCGGGACTAGACTACAATGAGCAGTACTTC.

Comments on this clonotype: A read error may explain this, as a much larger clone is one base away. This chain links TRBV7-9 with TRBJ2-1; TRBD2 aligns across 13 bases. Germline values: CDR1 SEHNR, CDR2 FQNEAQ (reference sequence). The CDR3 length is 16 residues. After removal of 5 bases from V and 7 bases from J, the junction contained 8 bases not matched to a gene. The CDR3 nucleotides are TGTGCCAGCAGCGTGGTGCGGACTAGCGGGAGTAATGAGCAGTTCTTC. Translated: CASSVVRTSGSNEQFF.

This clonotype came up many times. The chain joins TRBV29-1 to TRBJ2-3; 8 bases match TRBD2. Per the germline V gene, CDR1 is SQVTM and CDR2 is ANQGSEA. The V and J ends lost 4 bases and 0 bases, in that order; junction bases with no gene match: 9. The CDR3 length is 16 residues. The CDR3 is CSVVTTGGKSTDTQYF. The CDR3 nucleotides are TGCAGCGTTGTCACGACGGGAGGGAAGAGCACAGATACGCAGTATTTT.

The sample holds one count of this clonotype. The CDR3 loop reads CSTPGQGGGSNQPQHF. The CDR3 nucleotides are TGCAGTACACCGGGACAGGGGGGAGGAAGCAATCAGCCCCAGCATTTT. This chain uses TRBV20-1 with TRBJ1-5, with TRBD1 identical over 11 bases. V shed 8 bases, J shed 1 base, and the junction held 10 bases outside the gene matches. Germline loops: CDR1 DFQATT, CDR2 SNEGSKA (reference sequence). The CDR3 totals 16 residues.

The CDR3 DNA reads TGTGCCAGCAGCGTAGGTCGGGACAGGGGGCTGGGGTTCTTC. This codes for CASSVGRDRGLGFF. The rearrangement uses TRBV9 and TRBJ2-1, with TRBD1 matching over 12 bases. Per germline, CDR1 SGDLS and CDR2 YYNGEE. V was pared by 0 bases and J by 15 bases, with 7 bases of the junction left unmatched. The CDR3 is 14 amino acids. Variable domain in full (rest from reference TRBV9 and TRBJ2-1): DSGVTQTPKHLITATGQRVTLRCSPRSGDLSVYWYQQSLDQGLQFLIQYYNGEERAKGNILERFSAQQFPDLHSELNLSSLELGDSALYFCASSVGRDRGLGFFGPGTRLTVL.

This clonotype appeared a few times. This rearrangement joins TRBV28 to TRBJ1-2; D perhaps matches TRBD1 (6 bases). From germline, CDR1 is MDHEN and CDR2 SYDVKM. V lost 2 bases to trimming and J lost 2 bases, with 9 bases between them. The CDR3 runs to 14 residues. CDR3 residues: CASSLDRPNYGYTF. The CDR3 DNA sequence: TGTGCCAGCAGTTTAGACAGGCCGAACTATGGCTACACCTTC.